One and the same sample provided the 21 T cell receptor beta chains below, sequenced in a study of identifying expanded T cells in peripheral blood. TCRdb's copy holds only in-frame clones and misses some; the assay was immunoSEQ multiplex PCR. The sample lists about 98,000 clones, approximately 90% occurring once. Sequencing was performed on blood. Every receptor here comes from a person between 18 and 75 years old in good health.

A remark on this clone: The sample contains more than one DNA sequence encoding this CDR3. The J gene is TRBJ2-3, the V gene TRBV29-1, with a tentative D call TRBD2 (5 bases). CDR3 length: 14 residues. Germline V gene lookup returns CDR1 SQVTM and CDR2 ANQGSEA. Trimming took 6 bases from V and 6 from J, leaving 19 bases between them. CDR3 DNA: TGCAGCGTGTCTCTAGCATCCGGGGTGGATACGCAGTATTTT. Translation: CSVSLASGVDTQYF.

The table lists this clone with a count of one. The gene calls are TRBV7-2 and TRBJ2-2; no clear D. V was pared by 4 bases and J by 6 bases, with 6 bases between. Germline CDR1 reads SGHTA; CDR2 reads FQGNSA. The CDR3 is 12 residues long. CDR3 in amino acids: CASSWTSGELFF. The CDR3 DNA sequence: TGTGCCAGCAGCTGGACGTCCGGGGAGCTGTTTTTT.

The rearrangement links TRBV18 to TRBJ2-3; 8 bases are a match to TRBD2. From germline, CDR1 is KGHSH and CDR2 LQKENI. This CDR3 has 15 residues. V dropped 1 base and J dropped 1; count of bases not matched to a gene: 1. This chain's CDR3 is CASSPLTSGTDTQYF. In DNA, the CDR3 is TGTGCCAGCTCACCACTGACTAGCGGCACAGATACGCAGTATTTT.

V is TRBV5-4 and J is TRBJ2-2; TRBD2 agrees at 13 bases. After removal of 4 bases from V and 7 bases from J, the junction contained 7 bases not matched to a gene. CDR3 length: 16 amino acids. Germline assignment: CDR1 SGHNT and CDR2 YYREEE (reference sequence). The CDR3 loop is CASSKGLAGELGELFF. CDR3 DNA: TGTGCCAGCAGCAAAGGACTAGCGGGAGAACTCGGGGAGCTGTTTTTT.

This clone was seen once. The V call is TRBV13, the J call TRBJ2-1, with 15 positions matching TRBD2. From germline, CDR1 is PRHDT and CDR2 FYEKMQ (reference sequence). V lost 5 bases, J lost 5 bases, and 10 bases stayed unmatched. The CDR3 spans 18 residues. The CDR3 bases are TGTGCCAGCAGCATTCTAGGGACTAGCGGGGGGTCCCACAATGAGCAGTTCTTC. Translating it yields CASSILGTSGGSHNEQFF.

The V and J genes are TRBV19 and TRBJ1-1; no clear D. The CDR3 is made up of 13 amino acids. V dropped 1 base and J dropped 1 base, with 4 bases sitting between them. Germline lookup yields CDR1 LNHDA and CDR2 SQIVND (reference sequence). The CDR3 sequence: CASSIGPNTEAFF. The CDR3 DNA follows: TGTGCCAGTAGTATAGGACCGAACACTGAAGCTTTCTTT. The variable domain in full, with the rest retrieved from reference TRBV19 and TRBJ1-1, is DGGITQSPKYLFRKEGQNVTLSCEQNLNHDAMYWYRQDPGQGLRLIYYSQIVNDFQKGDIAEGYSVSREKKESFPLTVTSAQKNPTAFYLCASSIGPNTEAFFGQGTRLTVV.

Here the CDR3 reads CASSLDLRNTEAFF. The CDR3 DNA is TGCGCCAGCAGCCTCGACCTCAGGAACACTGAAGCTTTCTTT. The chain uses TRBV4-3 and TRBJ1-1; D is uncertain. Germline assignment: CDR1 LGHNA and CDR2 YSLEER. There are 14 residues in the CDR3. Trimming took off 4 bases at V and 1 base at J, with 10 bases between the two ends.

The rearrangement links TRBV2 to TRBJ2-5, with 9 bases identical to TRBD2. Trimming cost V 4 bases and J 4 bases; bases outside gene matches: 4. Looked up from germline, CDR1 is SNHLY and CDR2 is FYNNEI. This CDR3 is 14 amino acids long. CDR3 region: CASSGLADIETQYF. CDR3 sequence (DNA): TGTGCCAGCAGTGGACTAGCGGACATAGAGACCCAGTACTTC.

The J gene is TRBJ2-3, the V gene TRBV2; D may be TRBD1 (5 bases). The CDR3 runs 16 residues. CDR1 SNHLY and CDR2 FYNNEI come from the germline V gene. Trimming stripped 3 bases from V and 0 bases from J, with 13 bases between. CDR3 in DNA: TGTGCCAGCAGTGATGAGCAGGGTCTAAGCACAGATACGCAGTATTTT. It yields the protein CASSDEQGLSTDTQYF.

The sample holds one count of this clone. This chain links TRBV19 with TRBJ1-2; D is perhaps TRBD1 (5 bases). Germline V CDR1 and CDR2: LNHDA, SQIVND (reference sequence). V was cut by 5 bases and J by 8 bases, with 18 bases left in between. There are 14 residues in the CDR3. The CDR3 spells CASSPRTQGLGYTF. For the CDR3, the DNA is TGTGCCAGTAGTCCTCGGACTCAGGGATTGGGCTACACCTTC.

V is TRBV7-8 and J is TRBJ2-5, with 8 bases aligning to TRBD2. The CDR3 sequence is 17 residues long. V trimming: 1 base; J trimming: 5 bases; junction bases outside the gene matches: 12. CDR1 and CDR2 (germline): SGHVS, FQNEAQ. CDR3 protein: CASSLEAAGTGGETQYF. The CDR3 nucleotides read TGTGCCAGCAGCTTAGAAGCGGCGGGAACGGGGGGGGAGACCCAGTACTTC.

The chain couples TRBV28 to TRBJ2-5; 7 nucleotides align to TRBD1. There are 14 residues in the CDR3. Germline trimming cut 1 base from V and 4 bases from J; bases unmatched to any gene: 3. Germline V CDR1 and CDR2: MDHEN, SYDVKM. CDR3 DNA sequence: TGTGCCAGCAGTTTATTAAACAGGGGAGAGACCCAGTACTTC. This translates into CASSLLNRGETQYF. Full variable domain (remainder filled in from reference TRBV28 and TRBJ2-5): DVKVTQSSRYLVKRTGEKVFLECVQDMDHENMFWYRQDPGLGLRLIYFSYDVKMKEKGDIPEGYSVSREKKERFSLILESASTNQTSMYLCASSLLNRGETQYFGPGTRLLVL.

The rearrangement joins TRBV19 to TRBJ2-7; 8 bases are shared with TRBD1. Germline CDR1 is LNHDA and CDR2 is SQIVND (reference sequence). There are 13 residues in the CDR3. Trimming took 9 bases from V and 4 from J; bases not matched to a gene: 8. The CDR3 loop is CASEDRATYEQYF. In DNA, the CDR3 is TGTGCCAGCGAGGACAGGGCAACTTACGAGCAGTACTTC.

The V and J genes are TRBV5-1 and TRBJ2-3, with a possible D match to TRBD2 (6 bases). This CDR3 has 16 residues. Trimming left V 0 bases short and J 5 bases short, with 16 bases between. Germline V CDR1 and CDR2: SGHRS, YFSETQ. This CDR3 is CASSLAGGTRRDTQYF. The CDR3, as DNA: TGCGCCAGCAGCTTGGCGGGCGGGACGCGCAGAGATACGCAGTATTTT.

CDR3 loop: CASSDRGGYEQYF. The CDR3 bases are TGTGCCAGCAGCGACAGGGGAGGATACGAGCAGTACTTC. V usage is TRBV5-5 and J usage is TRBJ2-7, with 8 bases lining up with TRBD1. The CDR3 contains 13 residues. V trimming: 4 bases; J trimming: 4 bases; junction bases outside the gene matches: 4. Per the germline V gene, CDR1 is SGHKS and CDR2 is YYEKEE (reference sequence).

The chain links TRBV5-4 to TRBJ1-4; no firm D call. This CDR3 is 16 amino acids long. Trimming left V 4 bases short and J 0 bases short, with 13 bases between. CDR1 SGHNT and CDR2 YYREEE come from the germline V gene (reference sequence). The CDR3 nucleotides are TGTGCCAGCAGCGCGGAAAACCCTGCAACTAATGAAAAACTGTTTTTT. Its protein product is CASSAENPATNEKLFF.

The J gene is TRBJ1-2, the V gene TRBV28, with 11 bases lining up with TRBD1. The ends lost 9 bases at V and 6 bases at J; junction bases unmatched: 9. Germline assignment: CDR1 MDHEN and CDR2 SYDVKM. The CDR3 runs 14 residues. The CDR3 coding sequence is TGTGCCAGTCTAATGGGACAGGGGGTTAATGGCTACACCTTC. The encoded protein is CASLMGQGVNGYTF.

This chain joins TRBV12-5 and TRBJ2-1; TRBD1 is a possible D gene (6 bases). V was clipped by 1 base and J by 9 bases, with 13 bases between them. The length of the CDR3 is 14 residues. Germline V gene sequence: CDR1 LGHNT, CDR2 FRNRAP. The CDR3 DNA sequence: TGTGCTAGTGGTTTGGCACCCACAGGGAGTGAGCAGTTCTTC. The encoded protein is CASGLAPTGSEQFF.

This sequence joins TRBV28 and TRBJ1-4; tentatively, D is TRBD1 (5 bases). The V and J ends lost 11 bases and 3 bases respectively, with 7 bases between them. This CDR3 is built from 11 residues. CDR1 MDHEN and CDR2 SYDVKM come from the germline V gene. The CDR3 here is CAGGANEKLFF. Here the CDR3 DNA reads TGTGCCGGGGGGGCTAATGAAAAACTGTTTTTT.

V is TRBV5-4 and J is TRBJ2-5; D not certain. Trimming pared 4 bases from V and 1 base from J, leaving 11 bases between. From germline, CDR1 is SGHNT and CDR2 YYREEE (reference sequence). The CDR3 consists of 14 residues. CDR3 region: CASSVDGVQETQYF. In nucleotides, the CDR3 is TGTGCCAGCAGCGTGGATGGGGTCCAAGAGACCCAGTACTTC.

This clone has a single count. The chain employs TRBV9 and TRBJ2-5, with 9 bases matching TRBD2. The V and J ends lost 0 bases and 5 bases, in that order; junction bases with no gene match: 11. Germline CDR1 is SGDLS and CDR2 is YYNGEE. The CDR3 is 17 amino acids. The CDR3 loop reads CASSVGASGAPRETQYF. In DNA form, the CDR3 reads TGTGCCAGCAGCGTAGGCGCTAGCGGGGCCCCGAGGGAGACCCAGTACTTC.